Following are 27 T cell receptor beta chains from one sample sequenced in a study of shared clonotypes between healthy human individuals. Only in-frame clones appear in the TCRdb table, and some are missing; sequencing was by immunoSEQ multiplex PCR. The repertoire has about 510,000 clones, 95% to 97% of them found once; the top ten carry roughly 0.06%. The sequencing input was naive CD4+ T cells sorted from blood. Described subset: CD45RA+ positively selected. Receptors originate from a woman aged 25 to 45 in good health.

The chain recombines TRBV7-3 with TRBJ2-2; TRBD1 aligns across 7 bases. V lost 5 bases and J lost 3; bases outside the gene matches: 3. Germline values: CDR1 SGHTA, CDR2 FQGTGA. The length of the CDR3 is 14 residues. The CDR3 DNA is TGTGCCAGCAGCCAAGACAGGGACACCGGGGAGCTGTTTTTT. Protein sequence: CASSQDRDTGELFF.

The chain employs TRBV7-2 and TRBJ1-2, with 7 bases lining up with TRBD1. The trim removed 4 bases at V and 4 bases at J, leaving 6 bases unmatched. CDR1 and CDR2 from the germline V gene are SGHTA and FQGNSA. The CDR3 length is 14 residues. CDR3 DNA: TGTGCCAGCAGCTCTACAACAGGGGCCTATGGCTACACCTTC. It translates to CASSSTTGAYGYTF.

The rearrangement uses TRBV18 and TRBJ2-7; D might be TRBD1 or TRBD2, each matching 6 bases. Trimming took off 3 bases at V and 0 bases at J, with 18 bases between the two ends. The germline gives CDR1 KGHSH, CDR2 LQKENI. The CDR3 consists of 17 residues. CDR3 sequence: CASSPRGPTGYSYEQYF. The DNA for the CDR3 is TGTGCCAGCTCACCGCGGGGCCCAACAGGGTACTCCTACGAGCAGTACTTC.

Here the CDR3 reads CASSLWLRPYEQYF. CDR3 DNA sequence: TGTGCCAGCAGCTTATGGTTGAGACCCTACGAGCAGTACTTC. The rearrangement uses TRBV7-2 and TRBJ2-7; no firm D call. The CDR3 is 14 amino acids. Germline values: CDR1 SGHTA, CDR2 FQGNSA. Trimming removed 2 bases at V and 2 bases at J, with 10 bases between.

This clone came up once. The rearrangement uses TRBV2 and TRBJ2-7; 9 nucleotides align to TRBD1. The germline V gene has CDR1 SNHLY and CDR2 FYNNEI. The CDR3 covers 16 residues. V lost 3 bases, J lost 5 bases, and 11 bases stayed unmatched. The CDR3 sequence is CASSETLRDRVHEQYF. The CDR3 DNA reads TGTGCCAGCAGTGAGACCCTGCGGGACAGGGTACACGAGCAGTACTTC.

This clone has a single count. The chain is built from TRBV6-1 and TRBJ2-5, with 7 nucleotides matching TRBD2. The CDR3 loop spans 18 amino acids. With V trimmed by 2 bases and J by 10 bases, 22 bases remained unmatched. The germline V gene has CDR1 MNHNS and CDR2 SASEGT. The CDR3 here is CASSEYDPGTTLGVGQYF. CDR3 DNA sequence: TGTGCCAGCAGTGAATATGACCCCGGGACTACGTTGGGGGTCGGCCAGTACTTC.

The V gene is TRBV19, the J gene TRBJ2-3, with 7 bases aligning to TRBD2. Trimming at V came to 5 bases and at J to 0 bases, leaving 5 bases not matched to a gene. Germline assignment: CDR1 LNHDA and CDR2 SQIVND (reference sequence). The CDR3 length is 15 residues. CDR3 sequence: CASSLWEGSTDTQYF. The CDR3 nucleotides are TGTGCCAGTAGTTTGTGGGAGGGAAGCACAGATACGCAGTATTTT. The entire variable domain, with the rest obtained from reference TRBV19 and TRBJ2-3, is as follows: DGGITQSPKYLFRKEGQNVTLSCEQNLNHDAMYWYRQDPGQGLRLIYYSQIVNDFQKGDIAEGYSVSREKKESFPLTVTSAQKNPTAFYLCASSLWEGSTDTQYFGPGTRLTVL.

V gene TRBV11-2 combines with J gene TRBJ1-3; no firm D call. V was trimmed by 4 bases and J by 2 bases, leaving 9 bases between them. The germline gives CDR1 SGHAT, CDR2 FQNNGV. The CDR3 totals 14 residues. This CDR3 reads CASSSASAGNTIYF. The CDR3 coding sequence is TGTGCCAGCAGCTCCGCTTCGGCTGGAAACACCATATATTTT.

The chain joins TRBV2 to TRBJ1-1; 7 bases are a match to TRBD1. This CDR3 has 14 residues. Germline V CDR1 and CDR2: SNHLY, FYNNEI. J lost 3 bases, V lost 3 bases, and 4 bases had no gene match. Here the CDR3 DNA reads TGTGCCAGCAGTGATCCCAGGGGGTACACTGAAGCTTTCTTT. Protein: CASSDPRGYTEAFF.

The V gene is TRBV5-1, the J gene TRBJ1-3; D ambiguous. The V end lost 0 bases, the J end lost 0 bases, and 10 bases lay between the germline ends. Germline lookup yields CDR1 SGHRS and CDR2 YFSETQ. The CDR3 sequence is 16 residues long. This chain's CDR3 is CASSLGSASSGNTIYF. CDR3 sequence (DNA): TGCGCCAGCAGCTTGGGCAGTGCGAGCTCTGGAAACACCATATATTTT.

This clone showed up just once. V usage is TRBV27 and J usage is TRBJ1-2, with TRBD1 matching 9 bases. Germline V gene sequence: CDR1 MNHEY, CDR2 SMNVEV (reference sequence). The CDR3 has 15 amino acids. The ends lost 2 bases at V and 4 bases at J; junction bases unmatched: 5. This CDR3 is CASSLNRGLGYGYTF. The CDR3 DNA is TGTGCCAGCAGTTTAAACAGGGGGCTAGGCTATGGCTACACCTTC.

This chain joins TRBV18 and TRBJ1-1, with a weak D call TRBD1 (5 bases). V lost 6 bases, J lost 2 bases, and 13 bases lay in between. CDR1 is KGHSH and CDR2 is LQKENI in the germline V gene. There are 14 residues in the CDR3. This CDR3 is CASSQAGGNTEAFF. DNA for the CDR3: TGTGCCAGCTCCCAAGCGGGGGGAAACACTGAAGCTTTCTTT.

The rearrangement uses TRBV7-8 and TRBJ2-7, with D perhaps matching TRBD2 (5 bases). This CDR3 spans 12 amino acids. Trimming shortened V by 0 bases and J by 7 bases, and 7 bases separated the two germline ends. Germline V gives CDR1 SGHVS, CDR2 FQNEAQ. Written as DNA, the CDR3 is TGTGCCAGCAGCTTAGCCGGACTGGAGCAGTACTTC. As protein: CASSLAGLEQYF.

This chain links TRBV6-5 with TRBJ1-5; no clear D gene. The CDR3 spans 15 residues. The V gene's germline CDR1 is MNHEY and CDR2 SVGAGI. Trimming stripped 6 bases from V and 0 bases from J, with 12 bases between. The chain's CDR3 is CASSLTHNSNQPQHF. The CDR3 bases are TGTGCCAGCAGCCTCACACACAATAGCAATCAGCCCCAGCATTTT.

The V gene is TRBV7-6, the J gene TRBJ1-4, with no clear D. This CDR3 has 14 amino acids. Germline CDR1 reads SGHVS; CDR2 reads FNYEAQ. V dropped 5 bases and J dropped 0 bases, with 7 bases sitting between them. CDR3 nucleotide sequence: TGTGCCAGCAGCAGAAGTGCAACTAATGAAAAACTGTTTTTT. Amino acids: CASSRSATNEKLFF.

The chain has TRBV7-6 and TRBJ2-1; 11 bases are shared with TRBD2. Unmatched junction bases numbered 4, after V lost 2 bases and J lost 7 bases. Germline values: CDR1 SGHVS, CDR2 FNYEAQ. The CDR3 has 15 amino acids. CDR3 nucleotide sequence: TGTGCCAGCAGCTTATTTGCTAGCGGGAGGAATGAGCAGTTCTTC. Protein product: CASSLFASGRNEQFF.

The chain couples TRBV18 to TRBJ2-5; D is unresolved. The germline gives CDR1 KGHSH, CDR2 LQKENI. V lost 5 bases, J lost 2 bases, and 9 bases lay in between. The CDR3 is 13 residues long. The CDR3 here is CASSATLQETQYF. CDR3 sequence (DNA): TGTGCCAGCTCAGCGACTTTACAAGAGACCCAGTACTTC.

The gene calls are TRBV11-2 and TRBJ1-1, with D uncertain. Trimming removed 3 bases at V and 2 bases at J, with 4 bases between. The CDR3 consists of 12 residues. In germline, CDR1 is SGHAT, CDR2 FQNNGV. The CDR3 coding sequence is TGTGCCAGCAGCTTCATTAACACTGAAGCTTTCTTT. Translating it yields CASSFINTEAFF.

The table lists this clone with a count of one. The gene calls are TRBV19 and TRBJ2-1, with 8 positions matching TRBD2. This CDR3 contains 21 residues. From germline, CDR1 is LNHDA and CDR2 SQIVND (reference sequence). V was clipped by 0 bases and J by 5 bases; unmatched bases: 21. The CDR3, as DNA: TGTGCCAGTAGTATAGAGGGCCCGGGACTAGGAGCGCCCCTAAAAGACAATGAGCAGTTCTTC. Its protein is CASSIEGPGLGAPLKDNEQFF.

This chain joins TRBV19 and TRBJ2-1; D unresolved. The V end was cut by 7 bases, the J end by 0 bases, with 13 bases between. The CDR3 has 15 amino acids. In germline, CDR1 is LNHDA, CDR2 SQIVND (reference sequence). In DNA, the CDR3 is TGTGCCAGTACTCCAGAGCGCAGCTCCTACAATGAGCAGTTCTTC. This encodes CASTPERSSYNEQFF.

This chain links TRBV5-1 with TRBJ2-7, with D possibly TRBD1 on 6 matching bases. Germline lookup yields CDR1 SGHRS and CDR2 YFSETQ. The V end was cut by 1 base, the J end by 4 bases, with 18 bases between. This CDR3 spans 16 amino acids. In DNA form, the CDR3 reads TGCGCCAGCAGCTTGACGGGACATGGCGGTGATTACGAGCAGTACTTC. This translates into CASSLTGHGGDYEQYF. Variable domain in full (rest from reference TRBV5-1 and TRBJ2-7): KAGVTQTPRYLIKTRGQQVTLSCSPISGHRSVSWYQQTPGQGLQFLFEYFSETQRNKGNFPGRFSGRQFSNSRSEMNVSTLELGDSALYLCASSLTGHGGDYEQYFGPGTRLTVT.

J is TRBJ2-5 and V is TRBV5-1; D not certain. V lost 1 base to trimming and J lost 5 bases, with 9 bases between them. CDR3 size: 13 residues. Germline-derived CDR1 and CDR2 are SGHRS and YFSETQ. CDR3 region: CASSLTVLETQYF. The CDR3 nucleotides are TGCGCCAGCAGCTTGACAGTATTGGAGACCCAGTACTTC. The entire variable domain, with the rest obtained from reference TRBV5-1 and TRBJ2-5, is as follows: KAGVTQTPRYLIKTRGQQVTLSCSPISGHRSVSWYQQTPGQGLQFLFEYFSETQRNKGNFPGRFSGRQFSNSRSEMNVSTLELGDSALYLCASSLTVLETQYFGPGTRLLVL.

The rearrangement links TRBV18 to TRBJ1-4; D remains ambiguous. The CDR3 spans 16 residues. Trimming removed 3 bases from V and 6 bases from J, with 17 bases in between. Germline CDR1 KGHSH, CDR2 LQKENI. The CDR3 here is CASSPRLLSSYEKLFF. CDR3 coding DNA: TGTGCCAGCTCACCGCGACTTTTGAGCAGTTATGAAAAACTGTTTTTT.

The rearrangement joins TRBV6-5 to TRBJ2-7, with D possibly being TRBD2 (5 bases). The V end was cut by 0 bases, the J end by 0 bases, with 9 bases between. Looked up from germline, CDR1 is MNHEY and CDR2 is SVGAGI. This CDR3 has 15 residues. The CDR3 DNA follows: TGTGCCAGCAGTTACTCGTATGAGGGCTCCTACGAGCAGTACTTC. Residues: CASSYSYEGSYEQYF.

The chain uses TRBV12-5 and TRBJ1-5, with D possibly matching TRBD1 (5 bases). The CDR3 totals 14 residues. From germline, CDR1 is LGHNT and CDR2 FRNRAP. V was shortened by 7 bases and J by 3 bases, with 13 bases between the two germline ends. The CDR3 coding sequence is TGTGCTAGTGCCCCGGGGGGGATCAATCAGCCCCAGCATTTT. This codes for CASAPGGINQPQHF.

This chain connects TRBV7-9 to TRBJ1-2; D remains ambiguous. From germline, CDR1 is SEHNR and CDR2 FQNEAQ (reference sequence). V dropped 3 bases and J dropped 5 bases, with 13 bases sitting between them. The CDR3 contains 14 residues. The CDR3 DNA sequence: TGTGCCAGCAGCTTTGAGCTCCCCTTGTATGGCTACACCTTC. It encodes CASSFELPLYGYTF.

The chain couples TRBV7-2 to TRBJ1-1; D gene uncertain. The CDR3 sequence is 15 residues long. The V end was cut by 1 base, the J end by 0 bases, with 9 bases between. Germline CDR1 reads SGHTA; CDR2 reads FQGNSA. The chain's CDR3 is CASSLGGGMNTEAFF. CDR3 bases: TGTGCCAGCAGCTTAGGCGGAGGGATGAACACTGAAGCTTTCTTT.